This T cell receptor (beta chain) was captured by sequencing in a study of shared clonotypes between healthy human individuals (dated by TCRdb to 2020 to 2021). General notes on the study: The cohort comprised a couple of women and a few men aged 18 to 49 years. The study deeply sequenced blood TCR repertoires of several healthy adults to estimate repertoire size and the extent of clonotype sharing between individuals. For each donor, CD4 naive and CD4 memory were each given three plates, CD8 naive was given two plates, and CD8 memory was given one plate. Between about 0.85 and 9.5 billion PBMCs per donor were obtained by leukapheresis. To increase sequencing depth and limit assay-specific biases, different laboratories used diverse techniques to prepare libraries and sequence TCR repertoires. Broad study findings and their caveats: Because the study included only a small number of donors, the genetic and exposure-history diversity represented was limited. When several donors were compared, the shared fraction of clonotypes was roughly 4.8% for naive CD4, over 3% for naive CD8, 2.3% for memory CD4, and approximately 0.4% for memory CD8. Rarefaction of sorted-subset datasets indicated incomplete sequencing despite the large sequencing depth. Sampling was limited to blood, and TCR repertoires in tissue likely differ from TCR repertoires in blood. Naive subsets generally had larger estimated clonotype richness than memory subsets did. Compared with non-shared clonotypes, the clonotypes found in all four sorted-subset donors had higher generation probabilities. Pairwise subsampling led to the expectation that sequencing depth would affect the degree of clonotype sharing among donors.

CD8 naive samples were CD45RO-negative cells positively selected for CCR7, giving a CD45RA+CCR7+ population that excluded TemRA cells. Donors were healthy HIV-negative adults with no recently reported acute infections or vaccinations. Every donor was a Caucasian adult living in Nashville, Tennessee, USA. After blood collection by leukapheresis, PBMCs were isolated using Ficoll-Histopaque density gradient centrifugation and then cryopreserved in the vapor phase of liquid nitrogen. Analytical flow cytometry was used to check the purity and quantity of every magnetically sorted T cell population. From each sorted fraction, genomic DNA was isolated and quantified by UV absorbance on a Nanodrop 2000c. Notes on this clone: Its antigen is still unknown. No quality values exist for individual bases; no much larger clone is one base distant.

The CDR3 runs 15 amino acids, cysteine and phenylalanine included. CDR3 DNA only is kept here, 45 bases in frame from base 1. CDR1 is given as SGHVS and CDR2 as FNYEAQ, both from the germline V gene. V is cut by 7 bases and J by 9 bases, and the space between the germline ends is 22 bases. Using the deep immunoSEQ assay, multiplex PCR amplified TCR CDR3 regions from genomic DNA. For each cell subset, the extracted genomic DNA was distributed evenly across all wells of several immunoSEQ 96-well plates, and each plate served as one replicate. For sorted subsets, around 0.2 ug of genomic DNA, equivalent to some 30,000 T cell genomes, went into each replicate PCR. Purified libraries were measured with a Qubit 3.0 fluorometer, size-checked on a Bioanalyzer 2100, and measured again with the KAPA Library Quantification kit. Every immunoSEQ 96-well plate was sequenced on a dedicated single-read 150-cycle Illumina NextSeq 550 flow cell. The study's processing was this. Because the immunoSEQ output held only junctional sequences and lacked quality scores, the filtering could not match the filtering applied to full-length reads. To assign V/J genes and CDR3, sequences were annotated against IMGT germline references using PyIR, a Python wrapper for IgBLAST v1.9. Any read was removed if the V/J assignment was weak (E-value above 1e-6), the CDR3 was missing, or the read contained stop codons, out-of-frame junctions, or ambiguous translated residues. V3J clonotypes were defined as sequences sharing the same inferred V gene, J gene, and CDR3 amino acid sequence. The percentage overlap between two repertoires was calculated by dividing the number of shared unique clonotypes by the size of the smaller repertoire. Three approaches were used to assess repertoire richness: RTK rarefaction, the Chao1 estimator, and Recon v2.1 estimates of unobserved clonotypes. For all TCRbeta clonotypes obtained by the gDNA method from four donors, generation probabilities were computed with OLGA. Sourced from immuneACCESS, this table was stored by TCRdb with only in-frame sequences that have V and J called. A share of the clones is absent; for the studies checked, an unresolved V gene accounts for under half, and the remainder has no known explanation. The V and J calls and clone size are taken from that table; D and trimming were inferred from the DNA. The sample table contains roughly 600,000 clones; only one count was recorded for nearly 98% of them. The ten largest make up 0.3% of the sample.

The chain is encoded by TRBV7-6 joined to TRBJ2-1; the D gene is unclear. This clonotype was obtained from a man aged 25 to 40 in good health. The specimen sequenced was naive CD8+ T cells sorted from blood. The intended sense of this specimen's cell subset or site label: CD45RA+CCR7+. The encoded CDR3 is CASTPGIGPSVEQFF. DNA sequence: TGTGCCAGCACCCCCGGAATAGGGCCCTCGGTTGAGCAGTTCTTC.